A selection of T cell receptor beta chains follows, all from one sample in a study of T-cell reconstitution after alpha-beta-depleted transplantation in children. A single record per CDR3 protein comes from TCRdb applying MiXCR to the PCR reads. In the table there are 600,000 to 700,000 distinct CDR3 sequences, around 16% of which are singletons. This sample comprised PBMCs from the stem cell graft donor, obtained from the stem cell graft. The receptors shown here come from a human donor who donated a stem cell graft to a child with acute myeloid leukemia. Both conserved end residues are trimmed from each CDR3. Each record gives: V gene, CDR3 protein.

TRBV7-2	ASSLETAFLY
TRBV7-9	ASTDRTTEAF
TRBV24-1	ATKAGSEAF
TRBV25-1	ASGDRGINEQY
TRBV7-2	ASSLALGTGIGYT
TRBV9	ASSVPRGGITDTQY
TRBV7-9	ASSLVDEQF
TRBV6-5	ASSYSGGRDQPQH
TRBV20-1	SVAGALPEAF
TRBV24-1	ATSGGRGLDTGELF
TRBV9	ASSVDVSSYNEQF
TRBV11-1	ASIFPTARLFGANVLT
TRBV29-1	SVDLTGGYEQY
TRBV20-1	SAPDSYGYT
TRBV7-2	ASSFGGDEQF
TRBV2	ARKISYEQY
TRBV7-9	ASSPDSGRNT
TRBV7-7	ASSQVSAASETQY
TRBV7-2	ASSPFSSYNEQF
TRBV4-3	ASSQELGAAGELF
TRBV15	ATSRPTGIQTGDTQY
TRBV24-1	ATSGENRGRTYGYT
TRBV10-3	AIGEEPQH
TRBV10-3	AIRPGTGDEKLF